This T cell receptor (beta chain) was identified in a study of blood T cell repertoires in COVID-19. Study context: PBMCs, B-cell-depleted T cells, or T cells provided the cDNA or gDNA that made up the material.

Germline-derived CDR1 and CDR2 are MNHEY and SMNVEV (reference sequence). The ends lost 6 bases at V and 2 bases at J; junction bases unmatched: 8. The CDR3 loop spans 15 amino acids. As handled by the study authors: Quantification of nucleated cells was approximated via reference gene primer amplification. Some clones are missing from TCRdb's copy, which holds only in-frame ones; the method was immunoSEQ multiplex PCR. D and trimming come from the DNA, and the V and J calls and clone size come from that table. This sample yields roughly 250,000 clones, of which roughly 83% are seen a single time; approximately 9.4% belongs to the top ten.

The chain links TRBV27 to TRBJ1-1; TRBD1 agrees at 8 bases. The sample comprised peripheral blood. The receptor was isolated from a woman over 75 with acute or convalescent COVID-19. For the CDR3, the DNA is TGTGCCAGCAGACCTTGGGACAGGCCTAACACTGAAGCTTTCTTT. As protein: CASRPWDRPNTEAFF.